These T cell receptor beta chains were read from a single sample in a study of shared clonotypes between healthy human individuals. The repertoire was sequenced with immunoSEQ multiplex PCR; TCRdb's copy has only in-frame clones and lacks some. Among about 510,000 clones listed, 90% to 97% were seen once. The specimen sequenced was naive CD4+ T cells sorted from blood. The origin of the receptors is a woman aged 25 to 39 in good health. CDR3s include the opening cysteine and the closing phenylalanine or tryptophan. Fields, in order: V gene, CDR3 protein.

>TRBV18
CASSPDIFPTGELFF
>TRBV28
CASSLRNPNYGYTF
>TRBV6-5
CASRHPGTGFYEQYF
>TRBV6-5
CASRRVPRAGELFF
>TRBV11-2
CASSHTGTSSYEQYF
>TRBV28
CASSGLAGAETQYF
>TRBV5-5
CASSLKIYSNQPQHF
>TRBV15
CATSRGLGYTF
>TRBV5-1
CASISGVWNQPQHF
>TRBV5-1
CASSFTVTGYNEQFF
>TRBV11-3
CASSLILQGGGNTIYF